A selection of T cell receptor beta chains follows, all from one sample in a study of blood T cell repertoires in COVID-19. The data were produced by immunoSEQ multiplex PCR, yet TCRdb's version contains in-frame clones alone and is incomplete. The table includes 130,000 to 150,000 clones, over 80% detected once. Sequences were obtained from PBMCs or T cells enriched from blood (not recorded which). These receptors were obtained from a woman aged 50 to 60 who had been exposed to COVID-19. CDR3s include the opening cysteine and the closing phenylalanine or tryptophan. A D gene is named only where the DNA matches it firmly. Not every row has a clone size; where given, it reads once, few, many or a size class.

clone_size	v_call	j_call	d_call	cdr3_aa	cdr3_nt
NA	TRBV6-5	TRBJ2-7	TRBD1	CASSYRGQGIHEQYF	TGTGCCAGCAGTTACAGGGGACAGGGGATCCACGAGCAGTACTTC
NA	TRBV2	TRBJ2-2	TRBD2	CASSPGTSGATGELFF	TGTGCCAGCAGCCCCGGGACTAGCGGGGCGACCGGGGAGCTGTTTTTT
NA	TRBV29-1	TRBJ1-2	TRBD1	CSVGTGGANYGYTF	TGCAGCGTTGGGACAGGGGGAGCTAACTATGGCTACACCTTC
once	TRBV2	TRBJ2-7	NA	CASHPGTGMYEQYF	TGTGCCAGCCACCCCGGAACAGGGATGTACGAGCAGTACTTC
NA	TRBV19	TRBJ2-7	NA	CASSTGQSYEQYF	TGTGCCAGTAGTACCGGACAGTCCTACGAGCAGTACTTC
NA	TRBV5-4	TRBJ2-5	TRBD1	CASSSPGQGQETQYF	TGTGCCAGCAGCTCCCCGGGACAGGGACAAGAGACCCAGTACTTC
NA	TRBV18	TRBJ1-1	NA	CASSKHEGTEAFF	TGTGCCAGCTCTAAACATGAGGGCACTGAAGCTTTCTTT
NA	TRBV7-6	TRBJ1-6	TRBD1	CASSHGQGKSQGDNSPLHF	TGTGCCAGCAGTCACGGACAGGGAAAATCACAAGGCGACAATTCACCCCTCCACTTT
few	TRBV5-1	TRBJ1-5	NA	CASSPTPGSGNQPQHF	TGCGCCAGCAGCCCCACCCCAGGGTCTGGTAATCAGCCCCAGCATTTT
NA	TRBV20-1	TRBJ2-5	NA	CSASPGEETQYF	TGCAGTGCTAGTCCGGGAGAAGAGACCCAGTACTTC
NA	TRBV6-5	TRBJ1-6	TRBD1	CASSRTGPDSPLHF	TGTGCCAGCAGCCGGACAGGGCCCGATTCACCCCTCCACTTT
NA	TRBV19	TRBJ1-2	NA	CASRPDSYGYTF	TGTGCCAGTAGACCGGACAGCTATGGCTACACCTTC
NA	TRBV6-2/TRBV6-3	TRBJ1-5	TRBD1	CASSYPGQGNQPQHF	TGTGCCAGCAGTTACCCCGGACAGGGCAATCAGCCCCAGCATTTT
once	TRBV11-2	TRBJ2-3	NA	CASSPTPRLSTDTQYF	TGTGCCAGCAGCCCCACCCCCCGACTAAGCACAGATACGCAGTATTTT
NA	TRBV5-1	TRBJ1-4	TRBD1	CASSPARGAATNEKLFF	TGCGCCAGCAGCCCGGCCAGGGGGGCTGCAACTAATGAAAAACTGTTTTTT
NA	TRBV27	TRBJ2-1	NA	CASSRFRRRDNEQFF	TGTGCCAGCAGTCGATTCAGGAGGAGGGACAATGAGCAGTTCTTC
once	TRBV9	TRBJ2-7	NA	CASSVAPVTWDEQYF	TGTGCCAGCAGCGTAGCTCCAGTGACTTGGGACGAGCAGTACTTC